Given below is one TCR beta chain in context. It has no known antigen specificity. No base quality values were provided; no much bigger clone lies one nucleotide off. The donors belonged to the validation cohort of 90 to 150 subjects, which was separate from the roughly 670-subject first cohort. Library prep was done by the immunoSEQ multiplex PCR assay. The original pipeline was this. A statistical classification framework was developed to diagnose cytomegalovirus status using the catalog of TCR beta chain sequences. TCRdb obtained this table from immuneACCESS and retained in-frame rearrangements with V and J assigned. These tables miss some clones; where compared with another copy, unresolved V genes account for less than half of the shortfall, and the remainder is unexplained. V and J calls and clone size are given by that table; D and trimming were obtained from the DNA. Here the sample has 250,000 to 400,000 clones; 70% to 90% occur a single time. Approximately 0.96% of the sample is in the top ten clones.

These data come from a study of cytomegalovirus exposure and HLA in healthy donors (dated 2017 in TCRdb). Regarding the study in general: According to a later analysis, the 120 or so validation repertoires were produced on the same platform as the 666 repertoires of the first cohort. To predict cytomegalovirus infection status, the study combined high-throughput TCR immunosequencing, statistical association of individual TCRs with disease status, and machine learning. In addition to the first cohort of around 670 subjects, a separate validation cohort of 120 different subjects was used. The aim of the study was to test whether cataloging public T cell receptors could identify signatures of past pathogen exposure.

What the work shows at the level of the full study, not this receptor alone: The study gave a list of under 200 TCR beta chains associated with cytomegalovirus. It was suggested by the authors that the approach could potentially be generalized to other disease states and immunological phenotypes. A later analysis lacked HLA typing for the validation cohort, so it scored co-occurrence in that cohort across all 120 repertoires. The classifier was reported to diagnose cytomegalovirus status with high specificity and sensitivity in both the original cohort and the validation cohort. Most TCR sequences were seen in very few donors, while some public TCRs were found in many individuals. A few of the identified cytomegalovirus-associated TCR beta chains were confirmed in vitro to be specific for cytomegalovirus antigens. In a later analysis, TCRs clustered in the first cohort were found to also tend to co-occur in the roughly 130 validation repertoires, with 94% of cluster scores above 0.

The CDR3, cysteine through phenylalanine, is 15 amino acids long. The kept DNA is CDR3 alone, 45 bases in frame from the first base. Trimming removed 4 bases from V and 0 bases from J, leaving 13 bases between the germline ends. The germline V gene gives CDR1 as SGHDT and CDR2 as YYEEEE. The sequenced sample was PBMCs. The chain is assembled from TRBV5-6 and TRBJ1-1; the D segment could be TRBD1, given 6 matching bases. This receptor was identified in a man aged 30-40 years in good health and CMV-seronegative. The DNA sequence is TGTGCCAGCAGCCCGCGCAGGGGACTGAACACTGAAGCTTTCTTT. Translated, it reads CASSPRRGLNTEAFF. Reference TRBV5-6 and TRBJ1-1 proteins supply the regions before and after the CDR3; the full variable domain is: DAGVTQSPTHLIKTRGQQVTLRCSPKSGHDTVSWYQQALGQGPQFIFQYYEEEERQRGNFPDRFSGHQFPNYSSELNVNALLLGDSALYLCASSPRRGLNTEAFFGQGTRLTVV.